Listed here are 30 T cell receptor beta chains from one sample, sequenced in a study of T-cell memory formation after mild COVID-19. Via MiXCR, TCRdb re-called the 5' RACE reads, giving one row per CDR3 protein. The repertoire holds about 430,000 distinct CDR3 sequences, with 24% as singletons. The sequenced sample consisted of PBMCs or a T cell subset sorted from them (not recorded which). The receptors here all came from an adult woman who had mild COVID-19 (a few samples of this study predate the infection). Cell type and time point are not known.

The gene calls are TRBV14 and TRBJ2-7, with TRBD2 identical over 7 bases. Germline trimming cut 9 bases from V and 7 bases from J; bases unmatched to any gene: 12. CDR1 SGHDN and CDR2 FVKESK come from the germline V gene. This CDR3 region has 13 residues. CDR3 sequence reads: CASQAGFRGEQYF. In DNA form, the CDR3 reads TGTGCCAGTCAAGCGGGGTTTCGAGGAGAGCAGTACTTC.

The chain uses TRBV7-6 and TRBJ1-4; D is perhaps TRBD1 (6 bases). CDR1 is SGHVS and CDR2 is FNYEAQ in the germline V gene. The germline V and J ends were trimmed by 2 bases and 10 bases, with 8 bases remaining between them. This CDR3 is 12 amino acids long. CDR3 coding DNA: TGTGCCAGCAGCTTACAGGACAGAAAACTGTTTTTT. Its protein is CASSLQDRKLFF.

This chain connects TRBV5-5 to TRBJ2-3; 7 positions agree with TRBD2. V lost 6 bases to trimming and J lost 0 bases; unmatched junction nucleotides: 4. Germline V gene lookup returns CDR1 SGHKS and CDR2 YYEKEE (reference sequence). The CDR3 runs 14 residues. The CDR3 DNA follows: TGTGCCAGCACCCAGCGGGGTAGCACAGATACGCAGTATTTT. Protein: CASTQRGSTDTQYF.

This clonotype has a handful of counts. The chain uses TRBV12-3 or TRBV12-4 and TRBJ2-2, with D perhaps assigned TRBD1 or TRBD2 (6 bases each). There are 15 residues in the CDR3. With 6 bases removed from V and 4 bases from J, the gap between germline ends came to 15 bases. The CDR3 loop reads CASRFTGAGTGELFF. DNA for the CDR3: TGTGCCAGCAGATTTACGGGGGCGGGCACCGGGGAGCTGTTTTTT.

This chain connects TRBV7-2 to TRBJ1-1; no clear D gene. The germline CDR1 and CDR2 sequences are SGHTA and FQGNSA. The CDR3 has 16 amino acids. V lost 5 bases and J lost 5, with 21 bases in between. The CDR3 DNA reads as TGTGCCAGCAGCAGCCCCTTCTCGGGGAGGAGGACTGAAGCTTTCTTT. Encoded protein: CASSSPFSGRRTEAFF.

This clonotype was observed a few times. The chain employs TRBV20-1 and TRBJ1-2; D is possibly TRBD1 (5 bases). The germline V gene encodes CDR1 DFQATT and CDR2 SNEGSKA (reference sequence). V lost 6 bases, J lost 1 base, and 18 bases lay in between. The CDR3 is made up of 15 amino acids. The DNA of the CDR3 is TGCAGTGCCTTGGTTGGAGGGACCCTTAACTATGGCTACACCTTC. It is translated as CSALVGGTLNYGYTF.

Ten or more counts support this clonotype. One end of the junction is discordant with germline, which a read error may explain. This sequence joins TRBV5-5 and TRBJ2-5; 7 positions match TRBD1. The CDR3 has 14 residues. Germline V gene sequence: CDR1 SGHKS, CDR2 YYEKEE (reference sequence). For the CDR3, the DNA is TGCGCCAGCAGCCCCGGGACAGCCCAAGAGACCCAGTACTTC. Translation: CASSPGTAQETQYF.

This clonotype was detected only a few times. V and J are TRBV7-2 and TRBJ1-5, with TRBD1 as a possible D gene (5 bases). The CDR3 sequence is 14 residues long. V was shortened by 5 bases and J by 6 bases, with 14 bases between the two germline ends. CDR1 SGHTA and CDR2 FQGNSA come from the germline V gene. The CDR3, as DNA: TGTGCCAGCAGCCGCATAACAGGCGTTCAGCCCCAGCATTTT. This translates into CASSRITGVQPQHF.

The CDR3 bases are TGCGCCAGCAGCGGAAACCTCGGGACGACTCTGGAGACCCAGTACTTC. Protein sequence: CASSGNLGTTLETQYF. The V and J genes are TRBV5-1 and TRBJ2-5; possibly TRBD1 or TRBD2 for D (5 bases each). V was cut by 4 bases and J by 5 bases, with 21 bases left in between. The CDR3 is made up of 16 amino acids. Germline CDR1 is SGHRS and CDR2 is YFSETQ.

This clonotype was observed a few times. The chain recombines TRBV15 with TRBJ1-3; D remains unclear. Trimming took off 0 bases at V and 4 bases at J, with 10 bases between the two ends. The CDR3 runs to 15 residues. The germline CDR1 and CDR2 sequences are LNHNV and YYDKDF (reference sequence). The CDR3, as DNA: TGTGCCACCAGCAGAGATCTCCAGCGAGGAAACACCATATATTTT. It specifies CATSRDLQRGNTIYF.

The chain carries TRBV20-1 and TRBJ2-1; TRBD2 aligns across 7 bases. The CDR3 totals 15 residues. CDR1 is DFQATT, CDR2 SNEGSKA, per germline (reference sequence). The ends lost 4 bases at V and 4 bases at J; junction bases unmatched: 10. CDR3 sequence reads: CSAKRGAIPYNEQFF. The DNA of the CDR3 is TGCAGTGCTAAGCGGGGCGCCATCCCATACAATGAGCAGTTCTTC.

The table lists this clonotype with a few counts. The gene calls are TRBV7-3 and TRBJ1-2; 7 bases line up with TRBD1. Trimming cost V 0 bases and J 5 bases; bases outside gene matches: 9. CDR3 length: 16 residues. Germline V lookup: CDR1 SGHTA, CDR2 FQGTGA. The CDR3 is CASSLTGPGGSYGYTF. The CDR3 nucleotides read TGTGCCAGCAGCTTAACGGGGCCAGGGGGGTCTTATGGCTACACCTTC.

This sequence joins TRBV6-5 and TRBJ2-7; TRBD2 matches at 9 bases. The CDR3 covers 13 residues. J gave up 2 bases and V 8 bases, and 4 bases lay outside the gene matches. Germline V lookup: CDR1 MNHEY, CDR2 SVGAGI. The CDR3 nucleotides are TGTGCCAGCCGACTAGCGGATACCTACGAGCAGTACTTC. It encodes CASRLADTYEQYF.

This chain links TRBV4-3 with TRBJ2-7; 8 bases fit TRBD1. The CDR3 is 14 amino acids. J gave up 2 bases and V 1 base, and 1 base lay outside the gene matches. Germline V gene lookup returns CDR1 LGHNA and CDR2 YSLEER. This CDR3 reads CASSQADRAYEQYF. The CDR3 DNA is TGCGCCAGCAGCCAAGCGGACAGGGCCTACGAGCAGTACTTC.

The DNA of the CDR3 is TGTGCCAGCAGCTTAGGACTAGCGGGAGGAGACGAGCAGTTCTTC. Residues: CASSLGLAGGDEQFF. The V and J genes are TRBV5-6 and TRBJ2-1, with 14 bases lining up with TRBD2. The CDR3 has 15 residues. V lost 2 bases, J lost 10 bases, and 5 bases stayed unmatched. CDR1 is SGHDT and CDR2 is YYEEEE in the germline V gene. Full variable domain (remainder filled in from reference TRBV5-6 and TRBJ2-1): DAGVTQSPTHLIKTRGQQVTLRCSPKSGHDTVSWYQQALGQGPQFIFQYYEEEERQRGNFPDRFSGHQFPNYSSELNVNALLLGDSALYLCASSLGLAGGDEQFFGPGTRLTVL.

This sequence joins TRBV13 and TRBJ2-6; no reliable D call. The CDR3 runs to 14 residues. Germline lookup yields CDR1 PRHDT and CDR2 FYEKMQ (reference sequence). Trimming removed 2 bases at V and 1 base at J, with 3 bases between. CDR3 DNA sequence: TGTGCCAGCAGCTTACCTTCTGGGGCCAACGTCCTGACTTTC. Amino acid sequence: CASSLPSGANVLTF.

The sample holds a few counts of this clonotype. The rearrangement links TRBV11-3 to TRBJ2-3; D is possibly TRBD1 or TRBD2 (5 bases each). This CDR3 has 15 residues. Trimming took 8 bases from V and 3 from J, leaving 18 bases between them. Germline V gives CDR1 SGHNT, CDR2 YENEEA. CDR3 nucleotides: TGTGCCAGCGGGGGATACCGACTCGGTACAGATACGCAGTATTTT. Translated: CASGGYRLGTDTQYF.

This sequence joins TRBV7-2 and TRBJ1-2, with a tentative D call TRBD1 (5 bases). The CDR3 spans 18 residues. CDR1 is SGHTA and CDR2 is FQGNSA in the germline V gene. V lost 5 bases, J lost 8 bases, and 30 bases lay in between. CDR3 sequence: CASSTRINQGGRTRGYTF. CDR3 DNA: TGTGCCAGCAGCACTAGGATAAATCAGGGTGGAAGGACACGGGGCTACACCTTC.

This clonotype was seen a handful of times. The genes are TRBV21-1 and TRBJ1-4; the D call TRBD1 from the table was never checked on the DNA. TRBV21-1 is reported as a pseudogene. The CDR3 covers 13 residues. The chain's CDR3 is CASSRGPAEKLFF. CDR3 bases: TGTGCCAGCAGCCGGGGACCGGCGGAAAAACTGTTTTTT.

CDR3 in amino acids: CASSLGQLSSPLHF. CDR3 nucleotides: TGTGCCAGCAGCCTGGGACAGCTAAGTTCACCCCTCCACTTT. The chain is built from TRBV5-5 and TRBJ1-6; 7 nucleotides match TRBD1. Trimming took 4 bases from V and 9 from J; bases not matched to a gene: 7. Germline assignment: CDR1 SGHKS and CDR2 YYEKEE (reference sequence). The CDR3 has 14 amino acids.

The chain joins TRBV7-2 to TRBJ2-1; a weak D match, TRBD1 (6 bases). This CDR3 has 13 amino acids. The V end was cut by 5 bases, the J end by 9 bases, with 14 bases between. CDR1 and CDR2 from the germline V gene are SGHTA and FQGNSA. CDR3 protein: CASSVTGSGEQFF. CDR3 coding DNA: TGTGCCAGCAGCGTAACAGGGTCTGGTGAGCAGTTCTTC.

CDR3 protein: CATSDSAYSPGEAQHF. In nucleotides, the CDR3 is TGTGCCACCAGTGACTCCGCGTACAGCCCGGGGGAGGCCCAGCATTTT. This rearrangement joins TRBV24-1 to TRBJ1-5, with a tentative D call TRBD1 (5 bases). This CDR3 spans 16 amino acids. V shed 4 bases and J shed 11 bases, with 23 bases lying between them. The germline CDR1 and CDR2 sequences are KGHDR and SFDVKD.

The chain combines TRBV19 with TRBJ1-5; no definite D call. The CDR3 extends over 13 amino acids. With 5 bases removed from V and 0 bases from J, the gap between germline ends came to 5 bases. Per the germline V gene, CDR1 is LNHDA and CDR2 is SQIVND (reference sequence). For the CDR3, the DNA is TGTGCCAGTAGTCAGTATAGCAATCAGCCCCAGCATTTT. This codes for CASSQYSNQPQHF.

The chain has TRBV20-1 and TRBJ1-3; 11 bases are shared with TRBD1. V lost 3 bases and J lost 4; bases outside the gene matches: 26. Germline lookup yields CDR1 DFQATT and CDR2 SNEGSKA (reference sequence). The CDR3 consists of 22 residues. CDR3 in amino acids: CSASPTTLPGQGVYLTGNTIYF. The DNA of the CDR3 is TGCAGTGCTAGTCCCACTACACTCCCGGGACAGGGGGTCTATTTGACAGGAAACACCATATATTTT.

This clonotype was seen ten or more times. The V and J genes are TRBV25-1 and TRBJ2-1, with TRBD1 as a possible D gene (8 bases). Trimming removed 0 bases from V and 5 bases from J, with 17 bases in between. Germline V gene lookup returns CDR1 MGHDK and CDR2 SYGVNS. There are 17 residues in the CDR3. CDR3: CASSEYGNRGRDNEQFF. The CDR3, as DNA: TGTGCCAGCAGTGAATATGGAAACAGGGGGAGGGACAATGAGCAGTTCTTC.

This sequence joins TRBV6-5 and TRBJ1-4; D is undetermined. Trimming shortened V by 6 bases and J by 10 bases, and 18 bases separated the two germline ends. There are 14 residues in the CDR3. Germline values: CDR1 MNHEY, CDR2 SVGAGI. CDR3 sequence: CASSQSSRFGKLFF. The CDR3, as DNA: TGTGCCAGCAGCCAATCGAGCAGATTCGGAAAACTGTTTTTT.

This clonotype was counted a few times. The genes are TRBV7-6 and TRBJ2-7, with a weak D call TRBD2 (6 bases). Germline assignment: CDR1 SGHVS and CDR2 FNYEAQ. V gave up 5 bases and J gave up 2 bases, with 19 bases separating them. This CDR3 has 16 amino acids. The CDR3 DNA follows: TGTGCCAGCAGCCCTCAGGCGGCGGGATCAACCTACGAGCAGTACTTC. Translated, it gives CASSPQAAGSTYEQYF.

This clonotype was observed a few times. V usage is TRBV5-1 and J usage is TRBJ2-2; 10 bases line up with TRBD2. The CDR3 contains 15 residues. Germline V gene lookup returns CDR1 SGHRS and CDR2 YFSETQ. Trimming took 0 bases from V and 6 from J; bases not matched to a gene: 2. The CDR3 nucleotides are TGCGCCAGCAGCTTGGAGGGGACTAGCGCCGGGGAGCTGTTTTTT. This sequence encodes CASSLEGTSAGELFF.

This clonotype was seen more than once but under ten times. The chain is built from TRBV10-3 and TRBJ2-7, with 8 positions matching TRBD2. The CDR3 is made up of 13 amino acids. V was pared by 11 bases and J by 2 bases, with 8 bases of the junction left unmatched. The germline V gene encodes CDR1 ENHRY and CDR2 SYGVKD. For the CDR3, the DNA is TGTGCCGCCGATCGGGGGGGCACCTACGAGCAGTACTTC. This gives the protein CAADRGGTYEQYF.

This sequence joins TRBV9 and TRBJ2-7, with D tentatively TRBD2 (5 bases). This CDR3 has 13 residues. CDR1 SGDLS and CDR2 YYNGEE come from the germline V gene. The V end was cut by 3 bases, the J end by 3 bases, with 10 bases between. The CDR3 DNA reads as TGTGCCAGCAGCGCAACCGGGGACTACGAGCAGTACTTC. Protein sequence: CASSATGDYEQYF.